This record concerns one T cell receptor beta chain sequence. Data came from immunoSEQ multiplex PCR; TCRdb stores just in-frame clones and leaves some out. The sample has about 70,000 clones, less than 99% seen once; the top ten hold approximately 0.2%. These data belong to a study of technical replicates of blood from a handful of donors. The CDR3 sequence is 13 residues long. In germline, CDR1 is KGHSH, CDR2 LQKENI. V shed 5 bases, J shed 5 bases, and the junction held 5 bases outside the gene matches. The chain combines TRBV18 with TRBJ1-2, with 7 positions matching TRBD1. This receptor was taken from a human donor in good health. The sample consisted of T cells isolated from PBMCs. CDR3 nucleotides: TGTGCCAGCTCAGGACAGGCGGAGTATGGCTACACCTTC. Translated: CASSGQAEYGYTF.